Sequencing of this T cell receptor beta chain was carried out in a study of PD-1 blockade in classical Hodgkin lymphoma. All patients relapsed after autologous stem cell transplantation, and brentuximab vedotin exposure varied. Best response was recorded as complete response, partial response or progressive disease. Clones were read by immunoSEQ multiplex PCR, and TCRdb kept only the in-frame ones, dropping some. The sample lists about 99,000 clones, around 81% occurring once. Whole-study findings and limits: Complete responders started with a diversity level that resembled newly diagnosed patients at baseline.

This clone came up a few times. The antigen is undetermined. This CDR3 contains 18 residues. V shed 0 bases and J shed 4 bases, with 19 bases lying between them. This sample comprised peripheral blood mononuclear cells (PBMCs), obtained before the second cycle of nivolumab. The rearrangement links TRBV23-1 to TRBJ2-1; D is unclear. TRBV23-1 is an ORF, with its function uncertain. The sequence came from a human donor with classical Hodgkin lymphoma. CDR3 in DNA: TGCGCCAGCAGTCAATCGGTAGCCGGGCGACTTTATTACAATGAGCAGTTCTTC. Its protein product is CASSQSVAGRLYYNEQFF.